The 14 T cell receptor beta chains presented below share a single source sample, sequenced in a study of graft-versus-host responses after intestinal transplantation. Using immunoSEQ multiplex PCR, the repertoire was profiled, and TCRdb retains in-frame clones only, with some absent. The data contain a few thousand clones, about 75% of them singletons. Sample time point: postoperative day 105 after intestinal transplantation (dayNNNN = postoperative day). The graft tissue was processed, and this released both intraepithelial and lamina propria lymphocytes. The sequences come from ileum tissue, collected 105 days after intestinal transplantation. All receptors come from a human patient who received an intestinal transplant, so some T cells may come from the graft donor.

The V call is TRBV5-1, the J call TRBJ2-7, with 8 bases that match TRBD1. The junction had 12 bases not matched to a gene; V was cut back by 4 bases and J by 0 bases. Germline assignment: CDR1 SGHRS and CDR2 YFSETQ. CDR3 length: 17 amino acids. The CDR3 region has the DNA TGCGCCAGCAGCCTCCGGGACAGGCCCACCCTCTCCTACGAGCAGTACTTC. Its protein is CASSLRDRPTLSYEQYF.

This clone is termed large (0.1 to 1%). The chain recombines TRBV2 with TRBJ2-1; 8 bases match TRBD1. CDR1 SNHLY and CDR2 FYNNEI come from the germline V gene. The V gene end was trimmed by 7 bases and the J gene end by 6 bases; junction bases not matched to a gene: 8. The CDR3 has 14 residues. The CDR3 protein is CASNPGQVGNEQFF. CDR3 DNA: TGTGCCAGCAATCCGGGACAGGTGGGCAATGAGCAGTTCTTC.

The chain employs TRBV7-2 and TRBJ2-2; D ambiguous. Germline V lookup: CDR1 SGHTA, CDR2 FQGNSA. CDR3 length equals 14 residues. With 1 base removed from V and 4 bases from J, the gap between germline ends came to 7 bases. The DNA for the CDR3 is TGTGCCAGCAGCTTAGGGCATATCACCGGGGAGCTGTTTTTT. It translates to CASSLGHITGELFF.

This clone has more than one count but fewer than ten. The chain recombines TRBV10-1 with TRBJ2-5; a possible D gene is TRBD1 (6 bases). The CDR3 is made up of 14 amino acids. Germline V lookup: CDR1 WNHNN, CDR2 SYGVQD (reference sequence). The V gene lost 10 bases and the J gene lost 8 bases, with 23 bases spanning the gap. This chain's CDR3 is CAIPAPTGHLTQYF. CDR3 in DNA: TGCGCCATCCCGGCCCCGACAGGCCATCTTACCCAGTACTTC.

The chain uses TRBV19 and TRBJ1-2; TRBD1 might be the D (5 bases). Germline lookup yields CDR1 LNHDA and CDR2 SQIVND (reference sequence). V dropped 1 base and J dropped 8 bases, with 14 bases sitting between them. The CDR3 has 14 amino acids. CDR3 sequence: CASSIGFGGRGYTF. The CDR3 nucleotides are TGTGCCAGTAGTATAGGGTTCGGGGGAAGAGGCTACACCTTC.

Here the CDR3 DNA reads TGTGCCAGCAGCCAAGGACAGGGAGGAGGAGATGGGGCCAACGTCCTGACTTTC. Encoded protein: CASSQGQGGGDGANVLTF. The rearrangement uses TRBV7-9 and TRBJ2-6, with 8 bases aligning to TRBD1. V gave up 5 bases and J gave up 3 bases; unmatched junction bases: 12. CDR1 and CDR2 (germline): SEHNR, FQNEAQ (reference sequence). The CDR3 sequence is 18 residues long.

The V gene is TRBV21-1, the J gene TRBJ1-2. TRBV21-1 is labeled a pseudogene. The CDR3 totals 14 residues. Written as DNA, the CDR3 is TGTGCCAGCAGCGGGGGAGATGGGCTGGGCGGCTACACCTTC. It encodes CASSGGDGLGGYTF.

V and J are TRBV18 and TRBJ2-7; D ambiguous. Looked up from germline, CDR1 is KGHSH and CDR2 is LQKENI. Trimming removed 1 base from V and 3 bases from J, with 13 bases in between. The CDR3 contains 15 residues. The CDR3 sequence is CASSPLSQLLYEQYF. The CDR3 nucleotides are TGTGCCAGCTCACCACTATCCCAGCTCCTCTACGAGCAGTACTTC.

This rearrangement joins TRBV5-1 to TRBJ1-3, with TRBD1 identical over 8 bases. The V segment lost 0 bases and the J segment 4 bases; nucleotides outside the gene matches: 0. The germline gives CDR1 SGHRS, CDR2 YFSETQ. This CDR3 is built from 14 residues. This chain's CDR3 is CASSLGTGGNTIYF. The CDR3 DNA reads TGCGCCAGCAGCTTGGGGACAGGGGGAAACACCATATATTTT.

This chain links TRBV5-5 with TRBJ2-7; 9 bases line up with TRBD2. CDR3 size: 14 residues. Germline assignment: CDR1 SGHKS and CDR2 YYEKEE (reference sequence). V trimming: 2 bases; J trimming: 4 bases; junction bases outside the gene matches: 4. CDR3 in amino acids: CASSFLAGPYEQYF. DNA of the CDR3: TGTGCCAGCAGCTTTCTAGCGGGACCGTACGAGCAGTACTTC.

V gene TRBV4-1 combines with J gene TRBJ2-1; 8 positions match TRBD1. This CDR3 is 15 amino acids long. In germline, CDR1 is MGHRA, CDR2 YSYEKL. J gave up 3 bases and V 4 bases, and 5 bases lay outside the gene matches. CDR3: CASSPRDRNYNEQFF. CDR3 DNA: TGCGCCAGCAGCCCCCGGGACAGGAACTACAATGAGCAGTTCTTC.

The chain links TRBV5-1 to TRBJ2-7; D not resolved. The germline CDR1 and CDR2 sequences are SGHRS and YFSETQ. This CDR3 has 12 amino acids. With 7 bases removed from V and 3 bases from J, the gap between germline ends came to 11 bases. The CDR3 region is CASSLGYYEQYF. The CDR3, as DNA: TGCGCCAGCTCGTTGGGCTACTACGAGCAGTACTTC.

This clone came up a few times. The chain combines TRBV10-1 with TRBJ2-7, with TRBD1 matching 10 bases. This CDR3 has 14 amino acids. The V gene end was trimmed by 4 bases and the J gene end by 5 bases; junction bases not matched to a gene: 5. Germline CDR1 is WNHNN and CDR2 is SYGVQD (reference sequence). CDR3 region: CASSAGTGDHEQYF. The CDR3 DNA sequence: TGCGCCAGCAGTGCCGGGACAGGGGACCACGAGCAGTACTTC.

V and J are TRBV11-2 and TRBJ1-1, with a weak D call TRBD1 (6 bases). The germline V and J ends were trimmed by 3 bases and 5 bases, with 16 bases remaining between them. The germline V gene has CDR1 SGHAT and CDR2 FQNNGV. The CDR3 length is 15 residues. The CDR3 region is CASSFLEVRGTEAFF. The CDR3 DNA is TGTGCCAGCAGCTTCTTAGAGGTTAGGGGGACTGAAGCTTTCTTT.